Listed here is a single T cell receptor (beta chain). This entry is derived from a study of neoadjuvant anti-PD-1 for oral cavity cancer. Across the study: Patients without progression got a fourth dose around day 43.

J gave up 8 bases and V 2 bases, and 11 bases lay outside the gene matches. CDR1 and CDR2 from the germline V gene are LNHDA and SQIVND (reference sequence). CDR3 length equals 17 residues. The sample's time point: after neoadjuvant nivolumab, at surgical resection. Data came from immunoSEQ multiplex PCR; TCRdb stores just in-frame clones and leaves some out. The sample contains more than 25,000 clones, more than 65% of which appear only once. This sequence originates from a person between 40 and 85 years old with oral cavity squamous cell carcinoma. The rearrangement uses TRBV19 and TRBJ2-1, with 11 bases aligning to TRBD2. Sequencing was performed on PBMCs, taken after nivolumab (anti-PD-1) treatment. CDR3 in amino acids: CASSIWGSGGAVDEQFF. The CDR3 DNA reads as TGTGCCAGTAGTATATGGGGTAGCGGGGGGGCCGTGGATGAGCAGTTCTTC.